Listed here are 15 T cell receptor beta chains from one sample, sequenced in a study of siplizumab effects on memory and regulatory T cells. TCRdb's table, derived via immunoSEQ multiplex PCR, lists solely in-frame clones and lacks some. In the table there are some 100,000 clones, around 95% of which are singletons. What was sequenced was Tregs sorted from blood. The receptors stem from a human donor in good health.

This clone was recorded only once. The rearrangement links TRBV4-1 to TRBJ2-3; D gene ambiguous. V was trimmed by 4 bases and J by 4 bases, leaving 15 bases between them. CDR1 and CDR2 (germline): MGHRA, YSYEKL. This CDR3 has 15 amino acids. As DNA, the CDR3 is TGCGCCAGCAGCCGACGGTCGGCTGCGCCAGATACGCAGTATTTT. This encodes CASSRRSAAPDTQYF.

The sample holds a few counts of this clone. V usage is TRBV6-5 and J usage is TRBJ1-2; TRBD1 agrees at 9 bases. This CDR3 has 13 residues. Germline CDR1 reads MNHEY; CDR2 reads SVGAGI. Unmatched junction bases numbered 5, after V lost 6 bases and J lost 6 bases. CDR3 residues: CASSRQGVHGYTF. The CDR3 region has the DNA TGTGCCAGCAGCCGACAGGGGGTCCATGGCTACACCTTC.

This chain connects TRBV30 to TRBJ1-3; D is possibly TRBD1 (5 bases). The CDR3 is 13 residues long. From germline, CDR1 is GTSNPN and CDR2 SVGIG (reference sequence). V dropped 4 bases and J dropped 2 bases, with 9 bases sitting between them. CDR3 residues: CAWTRGAGNTIYF. The CDR3 bases are TGTGCCTGGACAAGGGGAGCTGGAAACACCATATATTTT. Variable domain in full (rest from reference TRBV30 and TRBJ1-3): SQTIHQWPATLVQPVGSPLSLECTVEGTSNPNLYWYRQAAGRGLQLLFYSVGIGQISSEVPQNLSASRPQDRQFILSSKKLLLSDSGFYLCAWTRGAGNTIYFGEGSWLTVV.

This rearrangement joins TRBV18 to TRBJ1-2; D gene uncertain. Germline V lookup: CDR1 KGHSH, CDR2 LQKENI. This CDR3 contains 12 residues. The V and J ends lost 3 bases and 6 bases respectively, with 8 bases between them. The CDR3 loop reads CASSPNPHGYTF. The CDR3 bases are TGTGCCAGCTCACCCAACCCGCATGGCTACACCTTC.

The CDR3 here is CASTLKGPTLYGYTF. The CDR3 DNA reads as TGTGCCAGCACCCTGAAGGGGCCTACCCTCTATGGCTACACCTTC. This chain uses TRBV6-6 with TRBJ1-2, with a possible D match to TRBD1 (5 bases). CDR3 length equals 15 residues. Germline values: CDR1 MNHNY, CDR2 SVGAGI (reference sequence). V was clipped by 7 bases and J by 4 bases, with 19 bases between them.

This clone was recorded many times. The CDR3, as DNA: TGTGCCAGCAGCCCCCAAACGGTGGGCAGGCGAGCGGCTGAAGCTTTCTTT. It is translated as CASSPQTVGRRAAEAFF. The rearrangement joins TRBV7-3 to TRBJ1-1; no definite D call. V shed 5 bases and J shed 6 bases, with 25 bases lying between them. Looked up from germline, CDR1 is SGHTA and CDR2 is FQGTGA. There are 17 residues in the CDR3.

This chain uses TRBV5-6 with TRBJ1-2; 11 nucleotides agree with TRBD1. In germline, CDR1 is SGHDT, CDR2 YYEEEE. V lost 3 bases to trimming and J lost 8 bases; unmatched junction nucleotides: 12. The length of the CDR3 is 16 residues. The CDR3 is CASSSVGGQGARGYTF. CDR3 sequence (DNA): TGTGCCAGCAGCTCGGTGGGTGGACAGGGGGCGCGGGGCTACACCTTC.

V usage is TRBV28 and J usage is TRBJ1-3; D is unclear. Trimming removed 11 bases from V and 0 bases from J, with 17 bases in between. The CDR3 contains 15 residues. Germline V gene lookup returns CDR1 MDHEN and CDR2 SYDVKM. CDR3 sequence: CACRTDLYSGNTIYF. The CDR3 coding sequence is TGTGCCTGTAGGACGGACCTTTACTCTGGAAACACCATATATTTT. The variable domain in full, completed from reference TRBV28 and TRBJ1-3, reads DVKVTQSSRYLVKRTGEKVFLECVQDMDHENMFWYRQDPGLGLRLIYFSYDVKMKEKGDIPEGYSVSREKKERFSLILESASTNQTSMYLCACRTDLYSGNTIYFGEGSWLTVV.

This clone was recorded only once. The V gene is TRBV28, the J gene TRBJ1-6, with D possibly matching TRBD1 (5 bases). The CDR3 covers 14 residues. The germline V and J ends were trimmed by 4 bases and 8 bases, with 12 bases remaining between them. Germline CDR1 and CDR2: MDHEN and SYDVKM. The CDR3 coding sequence is TGTGCCAGCAGTTCACTCCGACAGTATTCACCCCTCCACTTT. As protein: CASSSLRQYSPLHF. The entire variable domain, with the rest obtained from reference TRBV28 and TRBJ1-6, is as follows: DVKVTQSSRYLVKRTGEKVFLECVQDMDHENMFWYRQDPGLGLRLIYFSYDVKMKEKGDIPEGYSVSREKKERFSLILESASTNQTSMYLCASSSLRQYSPLHFGNGTRLTVT.

CDR3 residues: CASSVAASSGNTIYF. DNA for the CDR3: TGTGCCAGCAGCGTAGCGGCATCTAGTGGAAACACCATATATTTT. This chain joins TRBV9 and TRBJ1-3; D unclear. V shed 0 bases and J shed 3 bases, with 10 bases lying between them. This CDR3 has 15 residues. The germline CDR1 and CDR2 sequences are SGDLS and YYNGEE.

The CDR3 DNA is TGTGCCAGGGGGGAGGGGGTTGGCTACACCTTC. Translated, it gives CARGEGVGYTF. V gene TRBV25-1 combines with J gene TRBJ1-2; D is perhaps TRBD1 (6 bases). Germline lookup yields CDR1 MGHDK and CDR2 SYGVNS. This CDR3 comprises 11 residues. The ends were cut back, 9 bases at V and 7 bases at J, with 12 bases in the middle.

This chain uses TRBV6-1 with TRBJ1-5, with 7 bases lining up with TRBD1. Germline CDR1 reads MNHNS; CDR2 reads SASEGT. The CDR3 is 15 amino acids. J gave up 9 bases and V 4 bases, and 12 bases lay outside the gene matches. The CDR3 DNA reads as TGTGCCAGCAGTGCCAGGGGGACAGCAAGTTGGCCCCAGCATTTT. It encodes CASSARGTASWPQHF.

The chain combines TRBV6-5 with TRBJ1-4; no reliable D call. The germline V and J ends were trimmed by 5 bases and 1 base, with 5 bases remaining between them. The germline gives CDR1 MNHEY, CDR2 SVGAGI. CDR3 length equals 13 residues. The CDR3 spells CASSPGTNEKLFF. The DNA of the CDR3 is TGTGCCAGCAGTCCGGGAACTAATGAAAAACTGTTTTTT.

J is TRBJ2-2 and V is TRBV18; D is undetermined. V was clipped by 2 bases and J by 5 bases, with 6 bases between them. The CDR3 has 13 amino acids. Germline V lookup: CDR1 KGHSH, CDR2 LQKENI. The CDR3 sequence is CASSPGKTGELFF. The CDR3 coding sequence is TGTGCCAGCTCACCAGGGAAAACCGGGGAGCTGTTTTTT.

CDR3 sequence reads: CASWDGSSYEQYF. CDR3 bases: TGCGCCAGCTGGGACGGAAGCTCCTACGAGCAGTACTTC. V usage is TRBV5-1 and J usage is TRBJ2-7, with D perhaps being TRBD1 or TRBD2 (5 bases each). The germline V gene encodes CDR1 SGHRS and CDR2 YFSETQ. The CDR3 is made up of 13 amino acids. V dropped 7 bases and J dropped 0 bases, with 11 bases sitting between them.